Below, 19 T cell receptor beta chains from the same sample are listed, as sequenced in a study of T cell responses to AZD1222 COVID-19 vaccine. Profiling relied on immunoSEQ multiplex PCR, and the TCRdb table lists in-frame clones only, not all of them. The table has 90,000 to 110,000 clones, roughly 88% seen once; the top ten hold under 20%. Sequences were derived from peripheral blood, sampled on day 0 of AZD1222 vaccination. The receptors shown here come from an adult in good health.

The J gene is TRBJ1-5, the V gene TRBV15; D not certain. V was cut by 1 base and J by 0 bases, with 7 bases left in between. This CDR3 has 15 residues. Germline CDR1 and CDR2: LNHNV and YYDKDF (reference sequence). The CDR3 DNA sequence: TGTGCCACCAGCAGAGGCACAGATAGCAATCAGCCCCAGCATTTT. It is translated as CATSRGTDSNQPQHF.

The chain links TRBV5-4 to TRBJ1-1; the D is unclear. CDR3 size: 14 residues. CDR1 and CDR2 (germline): SGHNT, YYREEE (reference sequence). V was shortened by 0 bases and J by 6 bases, with 12 bases between the two germline ends. The CDR3, as DNA: TGTGCCAGCAGCTTGGCCGGGCGCGCCGCTGAAGCTTTCTTT. Amino acid sequence: CASSLAGRAAEAFF.

The CDR3 region has the DNA TGTGCCAGCAGCCAAGATAGTCGTCGAGTAAATCAGCCCCAGCATTTT. Its protein is CASSQDSRRVNQPQHF. The chain employs TRBV4-2 and TRBJ1-5; no reliable D call. The CDR3 has 16 amino acids. Per the germline V gene, CDR1 is LGHNA and CDR2 is YNFKEQ. V was shortened by 0 bases and J by 4 bases, with 13 bases between the two germline ends.

The V gene is TRBV7-3, the J gene TRBJ2-1, with 7 nucleotides matching TRBD2. The germline gives CDR1 SGHTA, CDR2 FQGTGA. V shed 5 bases and J 0 bases; nucleotides not matched to a gene: 13. CDR3 size: 18 residues. This chain's CDR3 is CASSPTPRLASSYNEQFF. CDR3 in DNA: TGTGCCAGCAGCCCTACCCCCCGACTAGCTTCCTCCTACAATGAGCAGTTCTTC.

The chain links TRBV7-9 to TRBJ2-4; D is perhaps TRBD1 or TRBD2 (5 bases each). The CDR3 contains 17 residues. CDR1 SEHNR and CDR2 FQNEAQ come from the germline V gene (reference sequence). Trimming left V 5 bases short and J 0 bases short, with 17 bases between. The CDR3 here is CASSPSWGVTAKNIQYF. The CDR3, as DNA: TGTGCCAGCAGCCCTAGCTGGGGCGTCACAGCCAAAAACATTCAGTACTTC. The full variable domain, its missing parts supplied by reference TRBV7-9 and TRBJ2-4, is DTGVSQNPRHKITKRGQNVTFRCDPISEHNRLYWYRQTLGQGPEFLTYFQNEAQLEKSRLLSDRFSAERPKGSFSTLEIQRTEQGDSAMYLCASSPSWGVTAKNIQYFGAGTRLSVL.

The chain uses TRBV7-2 and TRBJ2-1, with 9 bases lining up with TRBD1. The CDR3 contains 16 residues. Trimming took 4 bases from V and 4 from J; bases not matched to a gene: 8. Germline V lookup: CDR1 SGHTA, CDR2 FQGNSA. The CDR3 nucleotides read TGTGCCAGCAGCTCCTGGGGACAGGGTACTTACAATGAGCAGTTCTTC. Protein: CASSSWGQGTYNEQFF. Combining the CDR3 with reference TRBV7-2 and TRBJ2-1 gives the whole variable domain GAGVSQSPSNKVTEKGKDVELRCDPISGHTALYWYRQSLGQGLEFLIYFQGNSAPDKSGLPSDRFSAERTGGSVSTLTIQRTQQEDSAVYLCASSSWGQGTYNEQFFGPGTRLTVL.

This clone was seen a few times. This rearrangement joins TRBV28 to TRBJ1-6; no definite D call. The V gene's germline CDR1 is MDHEN and CDR2 SYDVKM. Between the trimmed V and J ends, which lost 2 bases and 0 bases, there was a span of 5 bases. This CDR3 region has 15 residues. The CDR3 DNA is TGTGCCAGCAGTTTACCTAGCTCCTATAATTCACCCCTCCACTTT. It translates to CASSLPSSYNSPLHF.

The chain combines TRBV9 with TRBJ1-4, with TRBD1 matching over 8 bases. Unmatched junction bases numbered 12, after V lost 3 bases and J lost 8 bases. The CDR3 sequence is 16 residues long. Germline V gene data show CDR1 as SGDLS and CDR2 as YYNGEE. The CDR3 DNA reads as TGTGCCAGCAGCGCAACACCCAACAGGGGGGCCGAAAAACTGTTTTTT. It encodes CASSATPNRGAEKLFF.

This clone occurred a few times. The chain couples TRBV5-1 to TRBJ2-2; tentative D call: TRBD1 (5 bases). Trimming took off 0 bases at V and 0 bases at J, with 9 bases between the two ends. Germline values: CDR1 SGHRS, CDR2 YFSETQ. The CDR3 contains 16 residues. The CDR3 is CASSLGNRPNTGELFF. The CDR3 bases are TGCGCCAGCAGCTTGGGGAACAGGCCGAACACCGGGGAGCTGTTTTTT.

Only one count was recorded for this clone. The J gene is TRBJ2-3, the V gene TRBV2, with 12 bases that match TRBD2. The CDR3 contains 15 residues. Germline V lookup: CDR1 SNHLY, CDR2 FYNNEI. Germline trimming cut 6 bases from V and 2 bases from J; bases unmatched to any gene: 3. CDR3 sequence (DNA): TGTGCCAGCAGGGCTAGCGGGGGGGCCACAGATACGCAGTATTTT. Translation: CASRASGGATDTQYF.

V usage is TRBV10-3 and J usage is TRBJ1-2; D call uncertain. V lost 4 bases and J 4 bases, leaving 13 bases between the germline ends. From germline, CDR1 is ENHRY and CDR2 SYGVKD. This CDR3 has 14 amino acids. The CDR3 sequence: CAISVVTTSYGYTF. In DNA form, the CDR3 reads TGTGCCATCAGTGTAGTCACTACGAGCTATGGCTACACCTTC.

The chain has TRBV5-1 and TRBJ2-2; TRBD2 agrees at 9 bases. V shed 2 bases and J 3 bases; nucleotides not matched to a gene: 2. Germline CDR1 and CDR2: SGHRS and YFSETQ. The CDR3 runs 15 residues. The DNA for the CDR3 is TGCGCCAGCAGCTTCGTAGCGGGGGACACCGGGGAGCTGTTTTTT. Its translation is CASSFVAGDTGELFF. Full variable domain (remainder filled in from reference TRBV5-1 and TRBJ2-2): KAGVTQTPRYLIKTRGQQVTLSCSPISGHRSVSWYQQTPGQGLQFLFEYFSETQRNKGNFPGRFSGRQFSNSRSEMNVSTLELGDSALYLCASSFVAGDTGELFFGEGSRLTVL.

The V and J genes are TRBV3-1 (or the pseudogene TRBV3-2) and TRBJ1-2, with D maybe TRBD1 (6 bases). The CDR3 is 14 residues long. Trimming shortened V by 1 base and J by 3 bases, and 9 bases separated the two germline ends. Germline CDR1 LGHDT, CDR2 YNNKEL (reference sequence). CDR3: CASSQVAGDYGYTF. The CDR3 DNA sequence: TGTGCCAGCAGCCAAGTAGCAGGGGACTATGGCTACACCTTC.

The genes are TRBV7-9 and TRBJ1-2, with 8 bases aligning to TRBD1. CDR3 length equals 13 residues. Germline trimming cut 2 bases from V and 7 bases from J; bases unmatched to any gene: 3. Germline V gene lookup returns CDR1 SEHNR and CDR2 FQNEAQ (reference sequence). CDR3 nucleotide sequence: TGTGCCAGCAGCTTACTGGACAGGGCTGGCTACACCTTC. It specifies CASSLLDRAGYTF.

This clone was counted only a few times. The chain carries TRBV2 and TRBJ2-7, with D unresolved. This CDR3 contains 13 residues. The V gene lost 1 base and the J gene lost 1 base, with 5 bases spanning the gap. Germline V gene lookup returns CDR1 SNHLY and CDR2 FYNNEI. CDR3 residues: CASSEGVSYEQYF. CDR3 DNA: TGTGCCAGCAGTGAAGGCGTTTCCTACGAGCAGTACTTC.

The CDR3 coding sequence is TGTGCCAGCAAAGTAGGTCCAAGCTCTGGAAACACCATATATTTT. Protein sequence: CASKVGPSSGNTIYF. V gene TRBV6-5 combines with J gene TRBJ1-3; D remains unclear. V was pared by 7 bases and J by 0 bases, with 13 bases between. The germline V gene has CDR1 MNHEY and CDR2 SVGAGI. The CDR3 covers 15 residues.

In this sample, this clone is medium-sized. The chain combines TRBV2 with TRBJ1-2; D is possibly TRBD1 (5 bases). This CDR3 spans 14 amino acids. The V gene's germline CDR1 is SNHLY and CDR2 FYNNEI. V shed 6 bases and J shed 7 bases, with 18 bases lying between them. As DNA, the CDR3 is TGTGCCAGCAGCCTCTGGCAGGGCGAGAGTGGCTACACCTTC. Translated, it gives CASSLWQGESGYTF.

This chain links TRBV19 with TRBJ2-4, with 7 bases aligning to TRBD1. The CDR3 loop spans 17 amino acids. Germline V lookup: CDR1 LNHDA, CDR2 SQIVND (reference sequence). The V and J ends lost 5 bases and 4 bases, in that order; junction bases with no gene match: 14. The CDR3 here is CASSLLQGHPGKNIQYF. CDR3 sequence (DNA): TGTGCCAGTAGTTTACTACAGGGGCACCCGGGGAAAAACATTCAGTACTTC.

This chain joins TRBV19 and TRBJ1-2, with a weak D call TRBD1 (6 bases). The V and J ends lost 5 bases and 0 bases respectively, with 10 bases between them. Per the germline V gene, CDR1 is LNHDA and CDR2 is SQIVND (reference sequence). This CDR3 contains 14 residues. The CDR3 reads CASSSRTANYGYTF. Here the CDR3 DNA reads TGTGCCAGTAGTTCCCGGACAGCTAACTATGGCTACACCTTC.